This T cell receptor (beta chain) was sequenced in a study of T cell repertoires in urothelial bladder cancer. Study-wide points: Benign specimens had a median approximately 13% infiltrating lymphocyte percentage.

The germline V gene has CDR1 KGHSH and CDR2 LQKENI. The CDR3 length is 15 residues. V was pared by 8 bases and J by 3 bases, with 12 bases of the junction left unmatched. Clones were read by immunoSEQ multiplex PCR, and TCRdb kept only the in-frame ones, dropping some. The table includes under 15,000 clones, around three fifths detected once. As to this clone: Its antigen is still unknown.

The receptor comes from a human donor with urothelial carcinoma. The V gene is TRBV18, the J gene TRBJ1-2; TRBD1 matches at 7 bases. Input material: tumor-infiltrating cells from bladder cancer. CDR3: CASRDGTDEYYGYTF. The CDR3 DNA reads TGTGCCAGCCGAGACGGGACAGATGAGTACTATGGCTACACCTTC.